The 27 T cell receptor beta chains presented below share a single source sample, sequenced in a study of blood T cell repertoires in COVID-19. Sequenced by immunoSEQ multiplex PCR; TCRdb stores in-frame clones only, minus some. Counted here are tens of thousands of clones, approximately 86% occurring once; the ten biggest clones make up roughly three fifths. The sequenced material came from peripheral blood. These receptors were taken from a man between 65 and 79 years old with acute or convalescent COVID-19.

This rearrangement joins TRBV6-5 to TRBJ2-3; D perhaps matches TRBD1 (6 bases). CDR3 size: 14 residues. The germline V gene encodes CDR1 MNHEY and CDR2 SVGAGI. V was pared by 5 bases and J by 2 bases, with 11 bases between. CDR3 nucleotide sequence: TGTGCCAGCAGTACCGGGACAATCACAGATACGCAGTATTTT. It specifies CASSTGTITDTQYF.

This clone was seen a few times. This sequence joins TRBV30 and TRBJ2-2, with D possibly matching TRBD2 (5 bases). The germline V and J ends were trimmed by 3 bases and 3 bases, with 8 bases remaining between them. Germline V gives CDR1 GTSNPN, CDR2 SVGIG (reference sequence). The CDR3 has 13 amino acids. CDR3 region: CAWRDFYTGELFF. CDR3 nucleotides: TGTGCCTGGAGGGACTTCTACACCGGGGAGCTGTTTTTT.

V is TRBV5-1 and J is TRBJ2-1; 12 nucleotides agree with TRBD2. The CDR3 is made up of 18 amino acids. CDR1 is SGHRS and CDR2 is YFSETQ in the germline V gene. V dropped 2 bases and J dropped 4; count of bases not matched to a gene: 10. CDR3 residues: CASSFTSWTSGAYNEQFF. Written as DNA, the CDR3 is TGCGCCAGCAGCTTTACCTCCTGGACTAGCGGGGCTTACAATGAGCAGTTCTTC.

V and J are TRBV27 and TRBJ2-5; D is possibly TRBD1 (6 bases). The germline CDR1 and CDR2 sequences are MNHEY and SMNVEV (reference sequence). The V and J ends lost 3 bases and 1 base respectively, with 6 bases between them. The CDR3 spans 13 residues. The CDR3 sequence is CASSFRGQETQYF. The CDR3 DNA sequence: TGTGCCAGCAGTTTCAGGGGCCAAGAGACCCAGTACTTC.

The chain recombines TRBV6-2 or TRBV6-3 with TRBJ2-7, with a weak D call TRBD1 (6 bases). Germline-derived CDR1 and CDR2 are MNHEY and SVGEGT. The germline V and J ends were trimmed by 2 bases and 2 bases, with 13 bases remaining between them. The CDR3 has 15 residues. DNA of the CDR3: TGTGCCAGCAGTTACGGGGACATATCTGCCTACGAGCAGTACTTC. It is translated as CASSYGDISAYEQYF.

This clone occurred a few times. V and J are TRBV15 and TRBJ2-1; 7 bases line up with TRBD2. CDR3 length: 14 amino acids. Trimming removed 8 bases from V and 10 bases from J; junction bases left unmatched: 14. The germline V gene has CDR1 LNHNV and CDR2 YYDKDF (reference sequence). As DNA, the CDR3 is TGTGCCACCGGGTTAGCGGGCGTTTTGCGGGAGCAGTTCTTC. It yields the protein CATGLAGVLREQFF.

This clone appeared once. The chain carries TRBV10-3 and TRBJ1-4; D gene unclear. The CDR3 length is 15 residues. Trimming left V 6 bases short and J 0 bases short, with 11 bases between. In germline, CDR1 is ENHRY, CDR2 SYGVKD. CDR3 protein: CAISSVDTTNEKLFF. For the CDR3, the DNA is TGTGCCATCAGCTCGGTTGATACAACTAATGAAAAACTGTTTTTT.

V is TRBV5-1 and J is TRBJ1-5; possibly TRBD1 for D (5 bases). Germline-derived CDR1 and CDR2 are SGHRS and YFSETQ. Trimming stripped 2 bases from V and 0 bases from J, with 9 bases between. The CDR3 spans 15 residues. The DNA for the CDR3 is TGCGCCAGCAGCTTAGACAGTTTTAGCAATCAGCCCCAGCATTTT. It codes for CASSLDSFSNQPQHF.

The chain couples TRBV9 to TRBJ2-6, with 11 positions matching TRBD1. CDR3 length equals 20 residues. Trimming removed 3 bases from V and 2 bases from J; junction bases left unmatched: 13. The germline CDR1 and CDR2 sequences are SGDLS and YYNGEE. CDR3 nucleotide sequence: TGTGCCAGCAGCGAGGGACAGGGGGTTGTTGACTTGGCTGGGGCCAACGTCCTGACTTTC. Residues: CASSEGQGVVDLAGANVLTF.

This chain links TRBV5-1 with TRBJ1-2, with 12 bases matching TRBD1. V shed 4 bases and J 8 bases; nucleotides not matched to a gene: 9. Germline V gene sequence: CDR1 SGHRS, CDR2 YFSETQ. The CDR3 covers 15 residues. The CDR3 DNA sequence: TGCGCCAGCAGCCCGGGACAGGGGGCGGCTCGCGGCTACACCTTC. Protein: CASSPGQGAARGYTF. The complete variable domain, with remaining parts taken from reference TRBV5-1 and TRBJ1-2, reads KAGVTQTPRYLIKTRGQQVTLSCSPISGHRSVSWYQQTPGQGLQFLFEYFSETQRNKGNFPGRFSGRQFSNSRSEMNVSTLELGDSALYLCASSPGQGAARGYTFGSGTRLTVV.

The sample holds a few counts of this clone. The chain combines TRBV19 with TRBJ1-2; 9 nucleotides line up with TRBD1. This CDR3 region has 13 residues. V lost 6 bases to trimming and J lost 8 bases; unmatched junction nucleotides: 7. Per the germline V gene, CDR1 is LNHDA and CDR2 is SQIVND (reference sequence). The CDR3 nucleotides are TGTGCCAGTAGAACACAGGGGGCGAGAGGCTACACCTTC. It encodes CASRTQGARGYTF.

This chain connects TRBV29-1 to TRBJ1-1; 7 bases line up with TRBD1. CDR1 SQVTM and CDR2 ANQGSEA come from the germline V gene. The CDR3 spans 13 residues. Unmatched junction bases numbered 7, after V lost 8 bases and J lost 1 base. CDR3 sequence (DNA): TGCAGCTCCACAGGGGAGGCGAACACTGAAGCTTTCTTT. Translation: CSSTGEANTEAFF.

The V and J genes are TRBV5-6 and TRBJ2-7, with no clear D. The CDR3 length is 13 residues. Germline CDR1 SGHDT, CDR2 YYEEEE. The V gene lost 4 bases and the J gene lost 0 bases, with 8 bases spanning the gap. The CDR3 here is CASSGTGSYEQYF. In DNA, the CDR3 is TGTGCCAGCAGCGGCACGGGCTCCTACGAGCAGTACTTC.

V is TRBV7-7 and J is TRBJ2-7, with D possibly matching TRBD1 (6 bases). V was trimmed by 5 bases and J by 5 bases, leaving 19 bases between them. The CDR3 spans 15 residues. Per germline, CDR1 SSHAT and CDR2 FNYEAQ (reference sequence). This chain's CDR3 is CASSPQTGLGHEQYF. CDR3 nucleotides: TGTGCCAGCAGCCCACAGACAGGTCTTGGCCACGAGCAGTACTTC.

The chain combines TRBV7-2 with TRBJ2-1; 11 bases are a match to TRBD2. The ends lost 5 bases at V and 1 base at J; junction bases unmatched: 4. Germline V gene sequence: CDR1 SGHTA, CDR2 FQGNSA. The CDR3 sequence is 16 residues long. The CDR3 spells CASSSTSGGSYNEQFF. CDR3 DNA: TGTGCCAGCAGCAGTACTAGCGGGGGTTCCTACAATGAGCAGTTCTTC.

This rearrangement joins TRBV7-9 to TRBJ1-2; D is ambiguous. The CDR3 loop spans 13 amino acids. Trimming stripped 0 bases from V and 7 bases from J, with 9 bases between. Per the germline V gene, CDR1 is SEHNR and CDR2 is FQNEAQ (reference sequence). The CDR3 sequence is CASSLAGERGYTF. CDR3 nucleotide sequence: TGTGCCAGCAGCTTAGCCGGGGAGCGTGGCTACACCTTC. Full variable domain (rest looked up from reference TRBV7-9 and TRBJ1-2): DTGVSQNPRHKITKRGQNVTFRCDPISEHNRLYWYRQTLGQGPEFLTYFQNEAQLEKSRLLSDRFSAERPKGSFSTLEIQRTEQGDSAMYLCASSLAGERGYTFGSGTRLTVV.

The chain employs TRBV11-3 and TRBJ2-5, with D possibly TRBD2 on 5 matching bases. V lost 5 bases to trimming and J lost 1 base, with 14 bases between them. The CDR3 runs 15 residues. CDR1 and CDR2 from the germline V gene are SGHNT and YENEEA. This CDR3 is CASSPRAPGQETQYF. The DNA of the CDR3 is TGTGCCAGCAGCCCGCGGGCCCCGGGCCAAGAGACCCAGTACTTC.

This chain joins TRBV5-1 and TRBJ2-3; TRBD2 matches 10 bases. Germline CDR1 and CDR2: SGHRS and YFSETQ. The CDR3 runs 16 residues. The V gene end was trimmed by 5 bases and the J gene end by 5 bases; junction bases not matched to a gene: 11. CDR3: CASRPQERGGVDTQYF. The CDR3 DNA follows: TGCGCCAGCAGGCCCCAGGAGCGGGGGGGTGTAGATACGCAGTATTTT.

The V call is TRBV4-3, the J call TRBJ2-5, with a tentative D call TRBD1 (5 bases). From germline, CDR1 is LGHNA and CDR2 YSLEER. This CDR3 is 14 amino acids long. V lost 1 base to trimming and J lost 5 bases, with 11 bases between them. Written as DNA, the CDR3 is TGCGCCAGCAGCCAAGCCCGGACACAGGAGACCCAGTACTTC. This translates into CASSQARTQETQYF.

The chain couples TRBV5-4 to TRBJ2-1; 11 bases line up with TRBD2. The CDR3 length is 14 residues. Trimming removed 3 bases from V and 8 bases from J; junction bases left unmatched: 4. Germline V gene sequence: CDR1 SGHNT, CDR2 YYREEE (reference sequence). CDR3 region: CASSSSGRKDEQFF. CDR3 bases: TGTGCCAGCAGCTCTAGCGGGAGGAAGGATGAGCAGTTCTTC.

The chain carries TRBV7-3 and TRBJ2-3; D gene ambiguous. Germline V gene lookup returns CDR1 SGHTA and CDR2 FQGTGA. Between the trimmed V and J ends, which lost 7 bases and 3 bases, there was a span of 14 bases. The CDR3 is 14 amino acids. The CDR3 region is CASKLTQSTDTQYF. The CDR3 DNA reads TGTGCCAGCAAATTGACTCAAAGTACAGATACGCAGTATTTT.

The rearrangement links TRBV4-2 to TRBJ2-7, with 11 bases fitting TRBD1. This CDR3 comprises 16 residues. J lost 7 bases, V lost 5 bases, and 13 bases had no gene match. CDR1 and CDR2 from the germline V gene are LGHNA and YNFKEQ. Written as DNA, the CDR3 is TGTGCCAGCAGCAATAGGTGGACAGGGGGCGAAGAGGAGCAGTACTTC. Translated, it gives CASSNRWTGGEEEQYF.

This chain links TRBV10-3 with TRBJ2-5; D perhaps matches TRBD2 (5 bases). Germline CDR1 is ENHRY and CDR2 is SYGVKD. Trimming removed 3 bases at V and 1 base at J, with 9 bases between. The CDR3 is 14 residues long. CDR3 sequence reads: CAISDIRGQETQYF. CDR3 sequence (DNA): TGTGCCATCAGTGACATCCGGGGCCAAGAGACCCAGTACTTC.

The chain combines TRBV3-1 (or the pseudogene TRBV3-2) with TRBJ1-2; tentative D call: TRBD1 (6 bases). This CDR3 comprises 12 residues. V lost 3 bases and J 8 bases, leaving 10 bases between the germline ends. Germline values: CDR1 LGHDT, CDR2 YNNKEL (reference sequence). The CDR3 protein is CASSQGRGGYTF. The CDR3, as DNA: TGTGCCAGCAGCCAGGGCAGGGGAGGCTACACCTTC.

The V call is TRBV19, the J call TRBJ2-1, with 15 bases lining up with TRBD2. Germline V gives CDR1 LNHDA, CDR2 SQIVND (reference sequence). Trimming cost V 4 bases and J 3 bases; bases outside gene matches: 4. The CDR3 has 17 amino acids. The CDR3, as DNA: TGTGCCAGTAGTAGGACTAGCGGGAGGGCTCACTACAATGAGCAGTTCTTC. Its protein is CASSRTSGRAHYNEQFF.

The J gene is TRBJ1-4, the V gene TRBV7-6, with TRBD1 matching 7 bases. The V gene end was trimmed by 1 base and the J gene end by 8 bases; junction bases not matched to a gene: 7. Looked up from germline, CDR1 is SGHVS and CDR2 is FNYEAQ. The CDR3 loop spans 15 amino acids. The CDR3 DNA follows: TGTGCCAGCAGCTTAGGATGGGACAGTGGGGAAAAACTGTTTTTT. It translates to CASSLGWDSGEKLFF.

V is TRBV6-6 and J is TRBJ1-1, with a possible D match to TRBD1 (5 bases). The CDR3 is 14 amino acids. V lost 8 bases and J lost 1, with 14 bases in between. Germline V lookup: CDR1 MNHNY, CDR2 SVGAGI (reference sequence). The CDR3 loop is CASLLQGANTEAFF. The CDR3 DNA is TGTGCCAGCCTTCTCCAGGGCGCGAACACTGAAGCTTTCTTT.